This TCR beta chain was retrieved from a study of response to subunit inactivated influenza vaccine. Study findings and constraints: Authors suggested each seasonal influenza vaccination recruits few new T cells.

A few counts support this clonotype. What it binds is not known. TCRdb recomputed calls from the RT-PCR reads with MiXCR, one row per CDR3 protein. Of approximately 520,000 distinct CDR3 sequences in the sample, 16% are singletons; the top ten hold 3% to 3.5%. The source is a man aged 50 to 69 who received an inactivated influenza vaccine. The sample in question was CD4+ T cells sorted from PBMCs, obtained roughly 24 months after vaccination.

The CDR3 nucleotides are TGTGCCAGCAGGGGACAGAGGAGCTCTGGAAACACCATATATTTT. This sequence encodes CASRGQRSSGNTIYF. V gene TRBV21-1 combines with J gene TRBJ1-3; TRBD1 reflects the table's D call only, with no check against the DNA. TRBV21-1 is tagged as a pseudogene. This CDR3 is built from 15 residues.